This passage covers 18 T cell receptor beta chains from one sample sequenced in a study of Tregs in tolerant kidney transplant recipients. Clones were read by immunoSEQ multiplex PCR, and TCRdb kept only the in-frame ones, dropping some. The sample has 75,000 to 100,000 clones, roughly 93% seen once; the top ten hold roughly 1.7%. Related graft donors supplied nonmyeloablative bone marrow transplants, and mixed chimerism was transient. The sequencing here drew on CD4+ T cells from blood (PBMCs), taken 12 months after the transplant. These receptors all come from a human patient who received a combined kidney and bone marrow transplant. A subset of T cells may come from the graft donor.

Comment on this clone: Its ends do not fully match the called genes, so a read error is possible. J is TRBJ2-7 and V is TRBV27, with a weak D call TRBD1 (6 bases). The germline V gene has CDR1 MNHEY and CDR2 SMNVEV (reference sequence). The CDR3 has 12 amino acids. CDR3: CASNNATQGLSF. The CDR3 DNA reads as TGTGCCAGCAATAACGCAACGCAGGGGTTGTCATTC.

CDR3 DNA: TGTGCCAGCACCTTCGGTTGGTCCTACGAGCAGTACTTC. Encoded protein: CASTFGWSYEQYF. This chain links TRBV28 with TRBJ2-7; D remains unclear. The germline V and J ends were trimmed by 7 bases and 1 base, with 11 bases remaining between them. CDR3 length: 13 residues. CDR1 is MDHEN and CDR2 is SYDVKM in the germline V gene.

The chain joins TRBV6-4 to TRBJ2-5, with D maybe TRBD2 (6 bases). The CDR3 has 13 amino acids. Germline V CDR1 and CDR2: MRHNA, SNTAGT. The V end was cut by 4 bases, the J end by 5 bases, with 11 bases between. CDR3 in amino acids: CASSVEGGETQYF. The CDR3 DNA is TGTGCCAGCAGTGTGGAGGGAGGCGAGACCCAGTACTTC.

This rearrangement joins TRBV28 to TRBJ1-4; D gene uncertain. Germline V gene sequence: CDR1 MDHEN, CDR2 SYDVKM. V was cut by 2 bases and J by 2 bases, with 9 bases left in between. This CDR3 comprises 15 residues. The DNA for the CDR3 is TGTGCCAGCAGTTTAGCTAGGTATACTAATGAAAAACTGTTTTTT. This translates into CASSLARYTNEKLFF.

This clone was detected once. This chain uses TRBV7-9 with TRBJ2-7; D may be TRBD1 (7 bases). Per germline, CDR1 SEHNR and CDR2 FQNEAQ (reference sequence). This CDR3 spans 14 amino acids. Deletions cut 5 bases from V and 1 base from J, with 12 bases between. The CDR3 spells CASSLRDRSYEQYF. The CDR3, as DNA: TGTGCCAGCAGCCTGCGGGACAGATCCTACGAGCAGTACTTC.

The CDR3 loop is CASSRRGVSTDTQYF. The CDR3 region has the DNA TGTGCCAGCAGCCGCCGGGGGGTGAGCACAGATACGCAGTATTTT. The chain combines TRBV27 with TRBJ2-3, with 7 bases identical to TRBD2. Trimming cost V 6 bases and J 0 bases; bases outside gene matches: 6. This CDR3 spans 15 amino acids. Per the germline V gene, CDR1 is MNHEY and CDR2 is SMNVEV (reference sequence).

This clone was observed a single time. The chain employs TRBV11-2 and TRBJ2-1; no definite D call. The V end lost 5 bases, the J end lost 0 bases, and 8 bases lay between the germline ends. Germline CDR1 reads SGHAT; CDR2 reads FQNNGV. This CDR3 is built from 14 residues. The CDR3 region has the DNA TGTGCCAGCAGCCCCACCAGCTCCTACAATGAGCAGTTCTTC. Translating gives CASSPTSSYNEQFF.

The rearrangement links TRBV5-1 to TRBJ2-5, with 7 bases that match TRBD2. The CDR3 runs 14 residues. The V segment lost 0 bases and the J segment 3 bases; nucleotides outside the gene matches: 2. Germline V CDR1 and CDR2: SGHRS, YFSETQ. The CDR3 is CASSLGAGKETQYF. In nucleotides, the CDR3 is TGCGCCAGCAGCTTGGGAGCGGGGAAAGAGACCCAGTACTTC. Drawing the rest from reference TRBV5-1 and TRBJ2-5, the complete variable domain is KAGVTQTPRYLIKTRGQQVTLSCSPISGHRSVSWYQQTPGQGLQFLFEYFSETQRNKGNFPGRFSGRQFSNSRSEMNVSTLELGDSALYLCASSLGAGKETQYFGPGTRLLVL.

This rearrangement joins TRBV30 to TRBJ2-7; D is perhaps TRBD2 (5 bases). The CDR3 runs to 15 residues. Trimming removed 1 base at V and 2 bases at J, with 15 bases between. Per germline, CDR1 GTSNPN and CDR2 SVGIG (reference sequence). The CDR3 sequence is CAWSAPGGQAYEQYF. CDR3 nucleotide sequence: TGTGCCTGGAGTGCCCCTGGCGGGCAGGCCTACGAGCAGTACTTC.

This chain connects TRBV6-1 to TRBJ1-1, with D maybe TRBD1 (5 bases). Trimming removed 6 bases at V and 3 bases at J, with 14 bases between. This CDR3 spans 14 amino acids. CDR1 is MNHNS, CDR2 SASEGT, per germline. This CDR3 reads CASSQRWGDTEAFF. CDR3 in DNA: TGTGCCAGCAGCCAGCGCTGGGGGGACACTGAAGCTTTCTTT.

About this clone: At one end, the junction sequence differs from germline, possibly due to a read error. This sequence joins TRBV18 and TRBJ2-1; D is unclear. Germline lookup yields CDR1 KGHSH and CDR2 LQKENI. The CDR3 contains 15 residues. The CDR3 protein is CASSRIGYPYNGQFF. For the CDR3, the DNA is TGTGCCAGCTCACGGATCGGGTACCCCTACAATGGGCAGTTCTTC.

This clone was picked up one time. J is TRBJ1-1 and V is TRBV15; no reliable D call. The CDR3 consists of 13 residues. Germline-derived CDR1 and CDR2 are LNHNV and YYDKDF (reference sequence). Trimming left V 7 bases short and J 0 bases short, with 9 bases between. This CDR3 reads CATNPGMNTEAFF. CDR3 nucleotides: TGTGCCACCAATCCGGGGATGAACACTGAAGCTTTCTTT. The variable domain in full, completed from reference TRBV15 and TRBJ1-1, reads DAMVIQNPRYQVTQFGKPVTLSCSQTLNHNVMYWYQQKSSQAPKLLFHYYDKDFNNEADTPDNFQSRRPNTSFCFLDIRSPGLGDTAMYLCATNPGMNTEAFFGQGTRLTVV.

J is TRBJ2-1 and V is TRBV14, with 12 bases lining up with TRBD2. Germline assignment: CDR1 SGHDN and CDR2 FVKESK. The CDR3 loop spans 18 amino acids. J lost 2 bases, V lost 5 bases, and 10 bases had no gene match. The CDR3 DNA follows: TGTGCCAGCAGCACCCTAGCGGGAGGGCGAACCCCCTACAATGAGCAGTTCTTC. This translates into CASSTLAGGRTPYNEQFF. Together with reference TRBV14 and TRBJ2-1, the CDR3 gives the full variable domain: EAGVTQFPSHSVIEKGQTVTLRCDPISGHDNLYWYRRVMGKEIKFLLHFVKESKQDESGMPNNRFLAERTGGTYSTLKVQPAELEDSGVYFCASSTLAGGRTPYNEQFFGPGTRLTVL.

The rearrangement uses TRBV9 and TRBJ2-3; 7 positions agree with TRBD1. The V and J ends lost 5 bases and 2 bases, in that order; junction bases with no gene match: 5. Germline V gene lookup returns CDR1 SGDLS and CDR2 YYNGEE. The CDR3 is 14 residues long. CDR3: CASSRTGNTDTQYF. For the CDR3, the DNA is TGTGCCAGCAGTCGGACAGGAAACACAGATACGCAGTATTTT.

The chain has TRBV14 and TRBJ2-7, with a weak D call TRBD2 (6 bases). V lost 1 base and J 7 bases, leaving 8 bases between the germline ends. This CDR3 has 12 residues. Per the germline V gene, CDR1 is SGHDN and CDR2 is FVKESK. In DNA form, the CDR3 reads TGTGCCAGCAGCCAAGTGGGGGGTGAGCAGTACTTC. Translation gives CASSQVGGEQYF.

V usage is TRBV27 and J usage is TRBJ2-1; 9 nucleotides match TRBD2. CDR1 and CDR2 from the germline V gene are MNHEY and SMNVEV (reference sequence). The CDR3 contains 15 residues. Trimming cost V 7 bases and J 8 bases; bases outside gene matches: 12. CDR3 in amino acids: CASTGGLASGYEQFF. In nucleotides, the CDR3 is TGTGCCAGCACCGGGGGACTAGCTAGTGGGTATGAGCAGTTCTTC.

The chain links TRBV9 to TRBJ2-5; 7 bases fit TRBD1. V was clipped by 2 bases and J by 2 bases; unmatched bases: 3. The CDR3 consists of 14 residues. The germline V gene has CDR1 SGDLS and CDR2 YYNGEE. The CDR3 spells CASSVGQPQETQYF. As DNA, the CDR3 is TGTGCCAGCAGCGTGGGACAGCCTCAAGAGACCCAGTACTTC. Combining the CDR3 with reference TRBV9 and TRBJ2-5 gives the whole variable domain DSGVTQTPKHLITATGQRVTLRCSPRSGDLSVYWYQQSLDQGLQFLIQYYNGEERAKGNILERFSAQQFPDLHSELNLSSLELGDSALYFCASSVGQPQETQYFGPGTRLLVL.

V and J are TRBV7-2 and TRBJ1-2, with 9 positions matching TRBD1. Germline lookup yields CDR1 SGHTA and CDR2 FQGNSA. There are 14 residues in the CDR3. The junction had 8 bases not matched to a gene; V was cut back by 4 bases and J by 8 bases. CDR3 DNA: TGTGCCAGCAGCTGGGGGACAGGGCTTTACGGCTACACCTTC. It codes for CASSWGTGLYGYTF.